There are many counts of the clone carrying this T cell receptor beta chain. Its antigen is currently unknown. This specimen comes from a study of T cells in Graves' hyperthyroidism and ophthalmopathy. Across the whole study: Peripheral blood samples were taken at initial diagnosis, prior to any treatment.

Study-level points and caveats: The model identified upcoming ophthalmopathy a median approximately 6.4 months ahead of onset.

Hyperthyroidism was newly diagnosed in patients aged 18 to 65 (duration under 2 months). Researchers took RNA transcripts and amplified the TCR beta CDR3 regions from them. During a first-round RT-PCR of the TCR CDR3, the HTBI primer set was used. TCRdb re-analysed the multiplex PCR reads in MiXCR, keeping a single row per CDR3 protein. Of under 350,000 distinct CDR3 sequences in the sample, 25% to 30% were seen once. This clonotype originated in a man in his forties with Graves' hyperthyroidism that later progressed to Graves' ophthalmopathy. Sequencing input: blood.

CDR3 in amino acids: CASSMARSVTEAFF. DNA for the CDR3: TGTGCCAGTAGTATGGCTCGGTCGGTCACTGAAGCTTTCTTT. The V gene is TRBV19, the J gene TRBJ1-1; unclear D gene. This CDR3 spans 14 amino acids. From germline, CDR1 is LNHDA and CDR2 SQIVND (reference sequence). V was shortened by 3 bases and J by 4 bases, with 12 bases between the two germline ends. The variable domain in full, with the rest retrieved from reference TRBV19 and TRBJ1-1, is DGGITQSPKYLFRKEGQNVTLSCEQNLNHDAMYWYRQDPGQGLRLIYYSQIVNDFQKGDIAEGYSVSREKKESFPLTVTSAQKNPTAFYLCASSMARSVTEAFFGQGTRLTVV.